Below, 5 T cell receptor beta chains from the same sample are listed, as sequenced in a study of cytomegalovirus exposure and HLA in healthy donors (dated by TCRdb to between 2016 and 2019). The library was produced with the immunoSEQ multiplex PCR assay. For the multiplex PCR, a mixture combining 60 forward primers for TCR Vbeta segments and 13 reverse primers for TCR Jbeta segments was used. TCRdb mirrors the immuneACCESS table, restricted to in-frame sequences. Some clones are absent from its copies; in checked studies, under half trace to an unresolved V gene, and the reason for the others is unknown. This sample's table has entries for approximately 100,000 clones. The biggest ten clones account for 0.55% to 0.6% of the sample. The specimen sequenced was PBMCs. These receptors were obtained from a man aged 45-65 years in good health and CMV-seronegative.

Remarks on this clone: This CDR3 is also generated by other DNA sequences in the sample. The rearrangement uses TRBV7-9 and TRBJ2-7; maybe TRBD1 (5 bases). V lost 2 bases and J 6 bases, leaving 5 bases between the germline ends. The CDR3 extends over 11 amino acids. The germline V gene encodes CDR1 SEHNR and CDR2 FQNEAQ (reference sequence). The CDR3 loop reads CASSLTGEQYF. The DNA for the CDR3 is TGTGCCAGCAGCTTAACAGGCGAGCAGTACTTC.

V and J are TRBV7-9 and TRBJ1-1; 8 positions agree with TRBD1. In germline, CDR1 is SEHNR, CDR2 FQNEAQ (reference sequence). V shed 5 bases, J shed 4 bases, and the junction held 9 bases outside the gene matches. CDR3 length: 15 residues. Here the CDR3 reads CASSGKGQVGTEAFF. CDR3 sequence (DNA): TGTGCCAGCAGCGGTAAGGGACAGGTCGGCACTGAAGCTTTCTTT.

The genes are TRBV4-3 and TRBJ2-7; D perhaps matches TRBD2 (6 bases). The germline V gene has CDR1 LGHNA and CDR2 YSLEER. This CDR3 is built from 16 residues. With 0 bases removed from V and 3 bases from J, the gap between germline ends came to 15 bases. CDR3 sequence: CASSQDFSGRLYEQYF. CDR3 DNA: TGCGCCAGCAGCCAAGATTTTAGCGGCCGTCTCTACGAGCAGTACTTC.

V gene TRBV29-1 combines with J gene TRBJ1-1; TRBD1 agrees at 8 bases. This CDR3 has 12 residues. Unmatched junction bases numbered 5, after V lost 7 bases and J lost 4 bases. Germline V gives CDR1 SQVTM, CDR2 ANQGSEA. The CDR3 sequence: CSADRGGTEAFF. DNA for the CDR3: TGCAGCGCAGACAGGGGCGGCACTGAAGCTTTCTTT.

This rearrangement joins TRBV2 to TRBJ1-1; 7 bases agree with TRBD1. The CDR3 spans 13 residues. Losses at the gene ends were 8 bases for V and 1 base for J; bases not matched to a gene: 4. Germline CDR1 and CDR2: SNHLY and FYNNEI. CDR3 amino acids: CASLDRWNTEAFF. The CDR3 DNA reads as TGTGCCAGCTTGGACAGGTGGAACACTGAAGCTTTCTTT.